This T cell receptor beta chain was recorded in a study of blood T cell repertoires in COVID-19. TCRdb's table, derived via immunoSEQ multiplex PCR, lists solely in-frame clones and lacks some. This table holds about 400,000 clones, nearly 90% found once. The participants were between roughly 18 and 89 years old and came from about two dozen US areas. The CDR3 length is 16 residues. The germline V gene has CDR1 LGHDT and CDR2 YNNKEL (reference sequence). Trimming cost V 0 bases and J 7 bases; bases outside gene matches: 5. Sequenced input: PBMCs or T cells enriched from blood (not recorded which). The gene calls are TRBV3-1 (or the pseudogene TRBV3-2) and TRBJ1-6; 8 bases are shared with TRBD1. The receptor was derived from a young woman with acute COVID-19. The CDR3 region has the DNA TGTGCCAGCAGCCAAGATAGGGACAGGCGGAATTCACCCCTCCACTTT. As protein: CASSQDRDRRNSPLHF.